Listed here are 8 T cell receptor beta chains from one sample, sequenced in a study of vaccination effects on CD4 cells after COVID-19. TCRdb keeps only in-frame clones here, not all; method: immunoSEQ multiplex PCR. The top ten clones hold 0.9% to 1% of a sample with about 69,000 clones, roughly 76% of them seen once. Their cognate antigens are unknown. Sequencing followed a ViraFEST assay step that expanded antigen-specific CD4+ T cells with viral peptide pools. The authors isolated CD4+ T cells after more than eight days of culture. Two-dose vaccination with either BNT162b2 or mRNA-1273 was given to the participants. The sequencing here drew on CD4+ T cells from PBMCs cultured with HCoV-OC43 spike peptides, taken after COVID-19 vaccination. Regarding subset: HCoV-OC43 spike overlapping peptide pool stimulation. Source of these receptors: a human donor who received a COVID-19 vaccine.

The chain combines TRBV30 with TRBJ1-1; 8 bases are shared with TRBD1. Germline values: CDR1 GTSNPN, CDR2 SVGIG (reference sequence). The CDR3 consists of 12 residues. The J segment lost 4 bases and the V segment lost 7 bases, leaving 5 bases of the junction unmatched. CDR3 protein: CALYRGGTEAFF. The DNA of the CDR3 is TGTGCCTTGTACAGGGGGGGCACTGAAGCTTTCTTT.

This clone showed up just once. The V gene is TRBV11-2, the J gene TRBJ2-3; a possible D gene is TRBD2 (6 bases). Trimming left V 5 bases short and J 4 bases short, with 16 bases between. The CDR3 extends over 15 amino acids. Germline CDR1 and CDR2: SGHAT and FQNNGV. Here the CDR3 DNA reads TGTGCCAGCAGCGCTGGGACTCGATACCCAGATACGCAGTATTTT. It codes for CASSAGTRYPDTQYF.

The chain has TRBV28 and TRBJ1-4; D gene uncertain. Per the germline V gene, CDR1 is MDHEN and CDR2 is SYDVKM. This CDR3 has 15 residues. The V end was cut by 4 bases, the J end by 7 bases, with 16 bases between. CDR3 residues: CASSSPGGRPEKLFF. The CDR3 DNA reads TGTGCCAGCAGTTCCCCCGGCGGACGTCCTGAAAAACTGTTTTTT.

J is TRBJ2-1 and V is TRBV6-2 or TRBV6-3; 15 positions match TRBD2. CDR3 size: 19 residues. The germline V gene has CDR1 MNHEY and CDR2 SVGEGT. The J segment lost 6 bases and the V segment lost 6 bases, leaving 15 bases of the junction unmatched. The CDR3 spells CASSQGTSGGRLLGNEQFF. CDR3 in DNA: TGTGCCAGCAGCCAAGGGACTAGCGGGGGGCGCCTGCTCGGCAATGAGCAGTTCTTC.

The CDR3 region is CASSQGGSPYGYTF. In DNA, the CDR3 is TGTGCCAGCAGCCAAGGCGGCAGCCCTTATGGCTACACCTTC. V and J are TRBV14 and TRBJ1-2; D uncertain. Germline values: CDR1 SGHDN, CDR2 FVKESK. The CDR3 totals 14 residues. Between the trimmed V and J ends, which lost 1 base and 5 bases, there was a span of 11 bases.

As DNA, the CDR3 is TGTGCCAGCTCACAGGGACAGGGGGCAACGTGGGCTTTCTTT. Encoded protein: CASSQGQGATWAFF. V gene TRBV18 combines with J gene TRBJ1-1; 12 nucleotides match TRBD1. In germline, CDR1 is KGHSH, CDR2 LQKENI. The ends lost 4 bases at V and 11 bases at J; junction bases unmatched: 8. There are 14 residues in the CDR3.

This chain uses TRBV5-1 with TRBJ1-4; TRBD1 is a possible D gene (5 bases). This CDR3 comprises 15 residues. V was trimmed by 0 bases and J by 5 bases, leaving 11 bases between them. Germline CDR1 is SGHRS and CDR2 is YFSETQ. CDR3 in amino acids: CASSLARGPNEKLFF. CDR3 in DNA: TGCGCCAGCAGCTTGGCCCGGGGCCCCAATGAAAAACTGTTTTTT.

The chain carries TRBV11-2 and TRBJ2-7; D gene unclear. Germline V lookup: CDR1 SGHAT, CDR2 FQNNGV. V was trimmed by 4 bases and J by 0 bases, leaving 4 bases between them. The CDR3 runs 12 residues. In nucleotides, the CDR3 is TGTGCCAGCAGCTCGAGCTCCTACGAGCAGTACGTC. Protein: CASSSSSYEQYV.